One sample yielded the 24 T cell receptor beta chains listed below, sequenced in a study of beta chain features in type 1 diabetes. The whole isolated RNA underwent reverse transcription, so sequencing captured expressed TCRB transcripts. Profiling relied on immunoSEQ multiplex PCR, and the TCRdb table lists in-frame clones only, not all of them. The sample contains 350,000 to 450,000 clones, over 13% of which appear only once. Specimen: naive CD4+ T cells from blood. These receptors were taken from a woman younger than 30 in good health.

This chain connects TRBV30 to TRBJ2-1, with a weak D call TRBD1 (7 bases). The CDR3 extends over 15 amino acids. Trimming took 0 bases from V and 9 from J, leaving 18 bases between them. Germline assignment: CDR1 GTSNPN and CDR2 SVGIG (reference sequence). The CDR3 DNA is TGTGCCTGGAGTGTACCTCCAGGGGGGAAGTCTGAGCAGTTCTTC. This encodes CAWSVPPGGKSEQFF.

The J gene is TRBJ1-1, the V gene TRBV7-9, with 8 nucleotides matching TRBD1. Trimming cost V 2 bases and J 1 base; bases outside gene matches: 3. Germline V CDR1 and CDR2: SEHNR, FQNEAQ (reference sequence). This CDR3 is 15 amino acids long. CDR3 bases: TGTGCCAGCAGCTTACTAGGGACAGGGAACACTGAAGCTTTCTTT. It yields the protein CASSLLGTGNTEAFF.

This chain joins TRBV2 and TRBJ1-5; D is undetermined. Trimming left V 6 bases short and J 0 bases short, with 6 bases between. CDR1 SNHLY and CDR2 FYNNEI come from the germline V gene. CDR3 length: 13 amino acids. CDR3 region: CASRSDSNQPQHF. CDR3 bases: TGTGCCAGCAGAAGCGATAGCAATCAGCCCCAGCATTTT.

CDR3 sequence: CASSQDRNSYGYTF. The CDR3 DNA reads as TGTGCCAGCAGCCAAGACAGGAACAGCTATGGCTACACCTTC. The gene calls are TRBV5-6 and TRBJ1-2; D possibly corresponds to TRBD1 (6 bases). CDR1 and CDR2 from the germline V gene are SGHDT and YYEEEE. CDR3 length: 14 residues. Trimming took off 4 bases at V and 4 bases at J, with 14 bases between the two ends.

This clone has a handful of counts. CDR3 in amino acids: CASSSLAGGTETQYF. CDR3 nucleotide sequence: TGCGCCAGCAGCTCACTAGCGGGAGGGACGGAGACCCAGTACTTC. The chain couples TRBV5-1 to TRBJ2-5; 13 bases fit TRBD2. The CDR3 runs to 15 residues. In germline, CDR1 is SGHRS, CDR2 YFSETQ. Unmatched junction bases numbered 4, after V lost 3 bases and J lost 5 bases. The full variable domain, with the rest looked up from reference TRBV5-1 and TRBJ2-5, is KAGVTQTPRYLIKTRGQQVTLSCSPISGHRSVSWYQQTPGQGLQFLFEYFSETQRNKGNFPGRFSGRQFSNSRSEMNVSTLELGDSALYLCASSSLAGGTETQYFGPGTRLLVL.

The table lists this clone with a few counts. This sequence joins TRBV18 and TRBJ2-5, with 8 bases matching TRBD2. The CDR3 has 15 amino acids. The germline V gene has CDR1 KGHSH and CDR2 LQKENI. V trimming: 2 bases; J trimming: 5 bases; junction bases outside the gene matches: 7. The CDR3 reads CASSPAAGVGETQYF. CDR3 nucleotides: TGTGCCAGCTCACCAGCAGCGGGAGTCGGGGAGACCCAGTACTTC.

This clone has just a few counts. The rearrangement uses TRBV18 and TRBJ1-2; 9 positions match TRBD1. V dropped 1 base and J dropped 8; count of bases not matched to a gene: 11. The CDR3 is 16 residues long. Germline V gene data show CDR1 as KGHSH and CDR2 as LQKENI. In nucleotides, the CDR3 is TGTGCCAGCTCACCACTCACGGGACAGGGTCTGCGAGGCTACACCTTC. This gives the protein CASSPLTGQGLRGYTF.

This clone was seen more than once but under ten times. The CDR3 sequence is CASSSRLAGATDTQYF. The CDR3, as DNA: TGTGCCAGCAGCTCAAGACTAGCGGGGGCCACAGATACGCAGTATTTT. The chain employs TRBV7-9 and TRBJ2-3, with 12 bases matching TRBD2. Per the germline V gene, CDR1 is SEHNR and CDR2 is FQNEAQ (reference sequence). V gave up 4 bases and J gave up 2 bases; unmatched junction bases: 4. CDR3 length: 16 residues.

This chain links TRBV29-1 with TRBJ2-7, with 15 bases matching TRBD2. CDR3 length: 15 amino acids. Germline V CDR1 and CDR2: SQVTM, ANQGSEA. Trimming removed 4 bases from V and 2 bases from J; junction bases left unmatched: 3. CDR3 amino acids: CSVGGLAGGTYEQYF. As DNA, the CDR3 is TGCAGCGTTGGAGGACTAGCGGGAGGGACCTACGAGCAGTACTTC.

This clone occurred a few times. The gene calls are TRBV4-2 and TRBJ2-1; no clear D. The CDR3 totals 15 residues. The ends were cut back, 0 bases at V and 0 bases at J, with 6 bases in the middle. CDR1 is LGHNA, CDR2 YNFKEQ, per germline. CDR3 amino acids: CASSQEVSSYNEQFF. The CDR3 DNA follows: TGTGCCAGCAGCCAAGAGGTGAGCTCCTACAATGAGCAGTTCTTC.

This clone has a handful of counts. The chain recombines TRBV28 with TRBJ2-2; D perhaps matches TRBD2 (5 bases). CDR1 is MDHEN, CDR2 SYDVKM, per germline. Trimming took off 7 bases at V and 6 bases at J, with 12 bases between the two ends. CDR3 length: 13 residues. CDR3 in amino acids: CASIPGRAGELFF. The DNA for the CDR3 is TGTGCCAGCATTCCCGGGCGGGCCGGGGAGCTGTTTTTT. Filled out from reference TRBV28 and TRBJ2-2, the complete variable domain reads DVKVTQSSRYLVKRTGEKVFLECVQDMDHENMFWYRQDPGLGLRLIYFSYDVKMKEKGDIPEGYSVSREKKERFSLILESASTNQTSMYLCASIPGRAGELFFGEGSRLTVL.

The genes are TRBV10-3 and TRBJ2-5; 9 bases agree with TRBD1. This CDR3 is 14 amino acids long. CDR1 and CDR2 from the germline V gene are ENHRY and SYGVKD. The trim removed 6 bases at V and 4 bases at J, leaving 6 bases unmatched. The CDR3 spells CAIRSGTGTETQYF. DNA for the CDR3: TGTGCCATCAGATCCGGGACAGGGACAGAGACCCAGTACTTC.

The chain links TRBV6-5 to TRBJ1-2; D call uncertain. Trimming shortened V by 6 bases and J by 3 bases, and 11 bases separated the two germline ends. Looked up from germline, CDR1 is MNHEY and CDR2 is SVGAGI. CDR3 length equals 13 residues. CDR3 in DNA: TGTGCCAGCAGACCGGGAACGCACTATGGCTACACCTTC. Amino acid sequence: CASRPGTHYGYTF.

There are a few counts of this clone. The chain recombines TRBV2 with TRBJ2-3; TRBD1 matches at 8 bases. After removal of 4 bases from V and 4 bases from J, the junction contained 7 bases not matched to a gene. The CDR3 extends over 15 amino acids. The germline CDR1 and CDR2 sequences are SNHLY and FYNNEI. The CDR3 sequence: CASSGRDRIADTQYF. The CDR3 DNA is TGTGCCAGCAGTGGACGGGACAGGATAGCAGATACGCAGTATTTT.

V and J are TRBV7-9 and TRBJ1-1, with a possible D match to TRBD1 (6 bases). CDR3 length: 15 residues. Trimming left V 5 bases short and J 0 bases short, with 13 bases between. The V gene's germline CDR1 is SEHNR and CDR2 FQNEAQ (reference sequence). The CDR3 DNA sequence: TGTGCCAGCAGCCCCTTGACAGGCATGAACACTGAAGCTTTCTTT. Residues: CASSPLTGMNTEAFF.

Only a few counts were recorded for this clone. The chain joins TRBV23-1 to TRBJ1-5; weak D call: TRBD1 (5 bases). TRBV23-1 is known as an ORF, though its function is uncertain. Trimming took off 3 bases at V and 2 bases at J, with 8 bases between the two ends. This CDR3 is built from 14 residues. The chain's CDR3 is CASSHSRGNQPQHF. The DNA for the CDR3 is TGCGCCAGCAGTCATTCCAGGGGCAATCAGCCCCAGCATTTT.

This clone was counted a few times. This chain joins TRBV30 and TRBJ1-5; unclear D gene. The CDR3 is 13 amino acids. Germline V gene lookup returns CDR1 GTSNPN and CDR2 SVGIG (reference sequence). The V and J ends lost 4 bases and 2 bases respectively, with 9 bases between them. The CDR3 bases are TGTGCCTGGACCCGAGATCGCAATCAGCCCCAGCATTTT. This translates into CAWTRDRNQPQHF.

This clone was seen only a few times. J is TRBJ2-7 and V is TRBV30; weak D call: TRBD2 (6 bases). Trimming stripped 5 bases from V and 2 bases from J, with 10 bases between. CDR1 is GTSNPN and CDR2 is SVGIG in the germline V gene (reference sequence). The CDR3 is made up of 12 amino acids. CDR3 sequence (DNA): TGTGCCTGGGGCGGGACTGCCTACGAGCAGTACTTC. Its translation: CAWGGTAYEQYF.

This clone was counted a few times. The chain uses TRBV29-1 and TRBJ2-5; a possible D gene is TRBD1 (5 bases). The CDR3 length is 11 residues. Germline V lookup: CDR1 SQVTM, CDR2 ANQGSEA. Trimming took off 7 bases at V and 5 bases at J, with 11 bases between the two ends. The CDR3 coding sequence is TGCAGCGGGACATTCGCGGAGACCCAGTACTTC. Amino acid sequence: CSGTFAETQYF.

This chain joins TRBV10-3 and TRBJ2-1; D call uncertain. Germline values: CDR1 ENHRY, CDR2 SYGVKD. V lost 0 bases to trimming and J lost 5 bases, with 5 bases between them. This CDR3 region has 13 residues. The chain's CDR3 is CAISESGDNEQFF. In DNA form, the CDR3 reads TGTGCCATCAGTGAGTCGGGCGACAATGAGCAGTTCTTC.

This chain links TRBV30 with TRBJ2-7, with 11 positions matching TRBD2. CDR3 length equals 13 residues. CDR1 is GTSNPN, CDR2 SVGIG, per germline (reference sequence). Unmatched junction bases numbered 5, after V lost 5 bases and J lost 5 bases. This CDR3 is CAWGTSGFHEQYF. The CDR3, as DNA: TGTGCCTGGGGGACTAGCGGCTTCCACGAGCAGTACTTC.

This clone occurred a few times. The chain couples TRBV30 to TRBJ2-5, with unresolved D. V lost 2 bases and J lost 4, with 11 bases in between. The CDR3 has 13 residues. Germline V gene sequence: CDR1 GTSNPN, CDR2 SVGIG (reference sequence). CDR3 residues: CAWSPQAVETQYF. CDR3 sequence (DNA): TGTGCCTGGAGTCCCCAGGCCGTAGAGACCCAGTACTTC.

This clone was seen more than once but under ten times. The rearrangement joins TRBV6-6 to TRBJ1-5, with D possibly being TRBD1 (6 bases). CDR3 length: 13 amino acids. Trimming cost V 5 bases and J 5 bases, with 10 bases left between them. In germline, CDR1 is MNHNY, CDR2 SVGAGI (reference sequence). Here the CDR3 reads CASSPGAHQPQHF. DNA of the CDR3: TGTGCCAGCAGTCCAGGGGCGCATCAGCCCCAGCATTTT.

This clone was detected a few times. The V and J genes are TRBV7-9 and TRBJ2-7; 9 bases fit TRBD2. V shed 5 bases, J shed 5 bases, and the junction held 7 bases outside the gene matches. Germline V gives CDR1 SEHNR, CDR2 FQNEAQ (reference sequence). There are 14 residues in the CDR3. CDR3 coding DNA: TGTGCCAGCAGCCTTAGCGGGAGAGCCCACGAGCAGTACTTC. Protein product: CASSLSGRAHEQYF. Based on the CDR3 plus reference TRBV7-9 and TRBJ2-7, the full variable domain is DTGVSQNPRHKITKRGQNVTFRCDPISEHNRLYWYRQTLGQGPEFLTYFQNEAQLEKSRLLSDRFSAERPKGSFSTLEIQRTEQGDSAMYLCASSLSGRAHEQYFGPGTRLTVT.